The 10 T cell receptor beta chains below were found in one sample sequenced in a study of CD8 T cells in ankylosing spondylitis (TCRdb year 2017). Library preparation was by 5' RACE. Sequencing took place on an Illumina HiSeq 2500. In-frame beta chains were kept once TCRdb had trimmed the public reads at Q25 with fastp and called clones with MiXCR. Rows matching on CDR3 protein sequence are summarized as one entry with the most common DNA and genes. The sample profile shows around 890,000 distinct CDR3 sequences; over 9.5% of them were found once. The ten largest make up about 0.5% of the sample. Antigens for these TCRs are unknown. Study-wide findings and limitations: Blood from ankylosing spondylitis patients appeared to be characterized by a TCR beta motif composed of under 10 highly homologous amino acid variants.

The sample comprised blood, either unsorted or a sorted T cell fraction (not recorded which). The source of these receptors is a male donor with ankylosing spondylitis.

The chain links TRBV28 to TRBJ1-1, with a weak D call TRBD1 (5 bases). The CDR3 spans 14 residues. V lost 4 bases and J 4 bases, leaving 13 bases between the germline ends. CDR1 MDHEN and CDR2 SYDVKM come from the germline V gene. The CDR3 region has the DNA TGTGCCAGCAGTTCCTTGGGGCGAGGCACTGAAGCTTTCTTT. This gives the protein CASSSLGRGTEAFF.

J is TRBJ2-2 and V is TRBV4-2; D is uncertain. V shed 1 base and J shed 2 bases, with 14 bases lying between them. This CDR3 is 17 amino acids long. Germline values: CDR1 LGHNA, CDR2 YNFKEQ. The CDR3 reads CASSQVRGRSNTGELFF. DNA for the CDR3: TGTGCCAGCAGCCAAGTTAGAGGACGGAGCAACACCGGGGAGCTGTTTTTT.

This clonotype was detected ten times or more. The CDR3 coding sequence is TGCAGTGCTAGGGATGCCAGGGTCCAAGAGACCCAGTACTTC. Translating it yields CSARDARVQETQYF. The J gene is TRBJ2-5, the V gene TRBV20-1; D is possibly TRBD1 (5 bases). Germline values: CDR1 DFQATT, CDR2 SNEGSKA (reference sequence). The CDR3 has 14 residues. V lost 3 bases and J lost 1, with 12 bases in between.

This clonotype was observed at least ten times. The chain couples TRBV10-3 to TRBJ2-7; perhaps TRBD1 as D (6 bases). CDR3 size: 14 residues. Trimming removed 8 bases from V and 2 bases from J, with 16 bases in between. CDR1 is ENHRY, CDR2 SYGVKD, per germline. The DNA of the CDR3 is TGTGCCATCTCTGTAACCAGGGGCGCCTACGAGCAGTACTTC. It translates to CAISVTRGAYEQYF.

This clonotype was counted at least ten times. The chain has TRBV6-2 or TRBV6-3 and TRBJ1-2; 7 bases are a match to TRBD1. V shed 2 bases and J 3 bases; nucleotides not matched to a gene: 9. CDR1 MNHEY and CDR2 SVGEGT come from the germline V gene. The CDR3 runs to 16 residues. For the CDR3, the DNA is TGTGCCAGCAGTTACGCCCTGCGACAGGGTGACTATGGCTACACCTTC. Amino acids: CASSYALRQGDYGYTF.

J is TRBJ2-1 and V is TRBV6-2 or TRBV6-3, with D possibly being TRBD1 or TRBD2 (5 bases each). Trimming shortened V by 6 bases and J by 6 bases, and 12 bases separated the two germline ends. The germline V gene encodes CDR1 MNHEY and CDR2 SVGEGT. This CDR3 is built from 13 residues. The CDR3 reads CASRWDPLNEQFF. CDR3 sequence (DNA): TGTGCCAGCAGGTGGGACCCCCTCAATGAGCAGTTCTTC.

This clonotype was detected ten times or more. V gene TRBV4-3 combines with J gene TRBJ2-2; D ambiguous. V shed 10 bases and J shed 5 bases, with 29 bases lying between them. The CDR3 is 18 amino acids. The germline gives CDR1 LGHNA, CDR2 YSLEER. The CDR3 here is CATFSTPGYQNGTGELFF. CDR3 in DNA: TGCGCCACGTTCTCGACGCCCGGCTACCAGAACGGAACCGGGGAGCTGTTTTTT.

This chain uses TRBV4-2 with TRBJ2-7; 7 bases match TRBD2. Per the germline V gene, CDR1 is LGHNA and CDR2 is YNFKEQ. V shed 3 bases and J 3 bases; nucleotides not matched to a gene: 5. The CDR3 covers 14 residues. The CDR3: CASSHPGRVYEQYF. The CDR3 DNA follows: TGTGCCAGCAGCCACCCGGGGAGGGTCTACGAGCAGTACTTC.

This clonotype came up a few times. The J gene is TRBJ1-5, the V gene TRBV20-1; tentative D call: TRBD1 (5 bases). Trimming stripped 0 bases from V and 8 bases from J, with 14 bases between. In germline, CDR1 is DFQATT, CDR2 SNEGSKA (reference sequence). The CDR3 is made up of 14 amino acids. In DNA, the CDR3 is TGCAGTGCTAGAGATCCCACTCGGGGGGAGCCCCAGCATTTT. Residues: CSARDPTRGEPQHF.

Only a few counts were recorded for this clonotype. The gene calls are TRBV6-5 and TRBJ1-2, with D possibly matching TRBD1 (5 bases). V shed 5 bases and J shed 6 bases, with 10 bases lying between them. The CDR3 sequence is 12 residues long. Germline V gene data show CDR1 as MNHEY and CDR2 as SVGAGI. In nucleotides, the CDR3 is TGTGCCAGCAGTGGAACGGGGGATGGCTACACCTTC. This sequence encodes CASSGTGDGYTF.